These T cell receptor beta chains were read from a single sample in a study of shared clonotypes between healthy human individuals. Some clones are missing from TCRdb's copy, which holds only in-frame ones; the method was immunoSEQ multiplex PCR. The data show 2 million to 2.5 million clones, more than 80% seen once. Specimen: naive CD4+ T cells from PBMCs. The source of these receptors is a man aged 18 to 30 in good health. Some clones in this sample may be carry-over from other donors' samples. Both conserved end residues are trimmed from each CDR3. The size of a clone is reported for some rows only, either as once, few or many, or as a class for expanded clones.

V gene,J gene,CDR3 length,clone size,CDR3 protein
TRBV7-8,TRBJ2-2,14,NA,ASSTPGGTLTGELF
TRBV5-5,TRBJ2-2,14,NA,ASSLYGGTGAGELF
TRBV6-5,TRBJ1-4,13,once,ASSYSTGPNEKLF
TRBV6-5,TRBJ2-2,13,NA,ASSPGARYTGELF
TRBV2,TRBJ2-7,10,NA,ASSEGTGSKY
TRBV18,TRBJ2-7,14,once,ASSQGLAGGIDEQY
TRBV6-6,TRBJ1-1,11,NA,ASTRSANTEAF
TRBV28,TRBJ1-2,10,NA,ASTLQGDGYT
TRBV28,TRBJ1-1,11,NA,ASSNYPGGEQF
TRBV19,TRBJ1-4,11,NA,ASSATRTEKLF
TRBV6-5,TRBJ2-7,13,once,ASSYVGRWGYEQY
TRBV5-4,TRBJ1-3,11,NA,ASSFPGRNTIY
TRBV6-1,TRBJ2-2,14,NA,ASSEGAGGVTGELF
TRBV27,TRBJ2-7,12,NA,ASSLRDRGREQY
TRBV6-5,TRBJ1-1,11,NA,ASGRQGWTEAF
TRBV4-2,TRBJ1-5,15,NA,ASSQGGARFGNQPQH
TRBV7-2,TRBJ2-5,10,NA,ASSLVLGAQY
TRBV7-8,TRBJ2-2,12,NA,ASSPDRDTGELF
TRBV7-9,TRBJ2-7,10,NA,ASSRFSYEQY
TRBV11-3,TRBJ1-5,11,NA,ASSRTVNQPQH
TRBV27,TRBJ2-1,13,once,ASSGTESGYNEQF
TRBV10-1,TRBJ2-1,13,NA,ASSEVGWPYNEQF
TRBV5-1,TRBJ1-1,11,NA,ASSGPMNTEAF
TRBV19,TRBJ1-2,11,NA,ASNQPRQAGYT
TRBV7-2,TRBJ2-1,10,once,ASSLERTRQF
TRBV5-1,TRBJ1-1,12,NA,ASSLGLGRTEAF
TRBV5-1,TRBJ2-7,14,NA,ASSMEPSSGAYEQY
TRBV6-5,TRBJ1-1,13,NA,ASVPRTGGNTEAF
TRBV28,TRBJ1-4,13,NA,ASSPASRGGEKLF
TRBV28,TRBJ2-1,15,NA,ASSLGLAGVNWDEQF
TRBV7-9,TRBJ1-5,13,NA,ASSQGQTFNQPQH
TRBV11-2,TRBJ2-3,14,NA,ASSSGLAGVLDTQY
TRBV5-1,TRBJ2-7,14,NA,ASSFATSGRDHEQY
TRBV18,TRBJ1-2,11,NA,ASSPGQGVGYT
TRBV30,TRBJ1-4,12,NA,AWRERTGAEKLF
TRBV28,TRBJ2-7,17,NA,ASSLLVRQGGIRNYEQY
TRBV28,TRBJ2-3,13,NA,ASSYLAGGTDTQY
TRBV11-3,TRBJ2-7,14,NA,ASSLDPRNPSYEQY
TRBV7-2,TRBJ2-7,16,NA,ASSPTLLAGAIPYEQY
TRBV6-5,TRBJ1-1,14,NA,ASSLPPGQGRTEAF
TRBV5-8,TRBJ2-1,14,NA,ASSLVLGLAEPWQF
TRBV15,TRBJ1-2,11,NA,ATSSRVNSGYT
TRBV27,TRBJ2-7,13,NA,ASSPIGSLAYEQY
TRBV4-1,TRBJ1-3,11,NA,ASSQDERNTIY
TRBV9,TRBJ2-1,17,NA,ASSVAGTSGSPAYNEQF
TRBV11-2,TRBJ1-1,14,NA,ASSLVGFAVRTEAF
TRBV27,TRBJ1-5,14,NA,ASSLYGRYSNQPQH
TRBV4-3,TRBJ1-2,12,NA,ASSQTVPYYGYT
TRBV28,TRBJ1-1,10,NA,ASSLSVAEAF
TRBV27,TRBJ2-7,12,NA,ASRPGQRTYEQY
TRBV19,TRBJ1-5,14,NA,ASRPRDGDLNQPQH
TRBV27,TRBJ2-5,13,NA,ASRETTGPQETQY